The 4 T cell receptor beta chains below were found in one sample sequenced in a study of CD8 T cells in ankylosing spondylitis. TCRdb called the 5' RACE reads again in MiXCR, with one record for every CDR3 protein. The sample includes about 800,000 distinct CDR3 sequences, about an eighth of them seen just once. What these receptors recognize is not known. Study results and limitations: Ankylosing spondylitis blood appeared to carry a characteristic TCR beta motif of several highly homologous variants.

Sequencing was done on a sample of blood, either unsorted or a sorted T cell fraction (not recorded which). These receptor sequences come from a male donor with ankylosing spondylitis.

The sample holds a few counts of this clonotype. The chain joins TRBV6-1 to TRBJ1-2; D is ambiguous. V was pared by 6 bases and J by 8 bases, with 22 bases between. Looked up from germline, CDR1 is MNHNS and CDR2 is SASEGT. This CDR3 is built from 15 residues. CDR3 sequence reads: CASSPYPNFSGGYTF. The CDR3 nucleotides are TGTGCCAGCAGCCCCTACCCCAACTTCTCGGGGGGCTACACCTTC.

This clonotype was observed a handful of times. V and J are TRBV20-1 and TRBJ1-5; D gene ambiguous. Germline CDR1 reads DFQATT; CDR2 reads SNEGSKA (reference sequence). Trimming stripped 6 bases from V and 1 base from J, with 7 bases between. The CDR3 extends over 12 amino acids. The CDR3 here is CSALESNQPQHF. The DNA for the CDR3 is TGCAGTGCCCTGGAAAGCAATCAGCCCCAGCATTTT.

This clonotype was recorded at least ten times. The chain links TRBV20-1 to TRBJ2-7; no reliable D call. V was cut by 2 bases and J by 3 bases, with 2 bases left in between. Germline V gene lookup returns CDR1 DFQATT and CDR2 SNEGSKA (reference sequence). The CDR3 consists of 10 residues. The CDR3 nucleotides read TGCAGTGCTAGATTCTACGAGCAGTACTTC. The encoded protein is CSARFYEQYF.

This clonotype was picked up a small number of times. V is TRBV7-2 and J is TRBJ2-2; D may correspond to TRBD1 or TRBD2 (5 bases each). This CDR3 is built from 14 residues. CDR1 and CDR2 from the germline V gene are SGHTA and FQGNSA. V was trimmed by 1 base and J by 6 bases, leaving 9 bases between them. The CDR3 region is CASSLEGPAGELFF. The CDR3 coding sequence is TGTGCCAGCAGCTTAGAGGGACCGGCCGGGGAGCTGTTTTTT.